The present T cell receptor beta chain was sequenced within a study of T cells expressing NK-cell markers. Whole-study context: Repertoires of TCR beta were obtained from T cells sorted as CD3+CD56+NKG2C+, CD3+CD56+NKG2C- and CD3+CD56-NKG2C+. Findings and caveats of the study: Whether expanded NKG2C+ T cell clones were HCMV-specific remained unclear.

It was by 5'RACE template switching with UMIs that TCR beta cDNA was made. TCRdb reprocessed the 5' RACE reads and keeps a single row for each CDR3 protein, giving no DNA. The repertoire shows about 390,000 distinct CDR3 sequences; the top ten hold about 11%. Of note for this clonotype: What it binds is not known.

This CDR3 is 12 amino acids long. Germline V gives CDR1 LNHNV, CDR2 YYDKDF (reference sequence). The chain recombines TRBV15 with TRBJ2-3. Source material: blood T cells: a sorted CD56 or NKG2C T cell subset, CD4+ or CD8+ T cells, or bulk PBMC T cells (not recorded which). This receptor was taken from a woman aged 45-59 years in good health. The CDR3 sequence: CATSSQADTQYF.